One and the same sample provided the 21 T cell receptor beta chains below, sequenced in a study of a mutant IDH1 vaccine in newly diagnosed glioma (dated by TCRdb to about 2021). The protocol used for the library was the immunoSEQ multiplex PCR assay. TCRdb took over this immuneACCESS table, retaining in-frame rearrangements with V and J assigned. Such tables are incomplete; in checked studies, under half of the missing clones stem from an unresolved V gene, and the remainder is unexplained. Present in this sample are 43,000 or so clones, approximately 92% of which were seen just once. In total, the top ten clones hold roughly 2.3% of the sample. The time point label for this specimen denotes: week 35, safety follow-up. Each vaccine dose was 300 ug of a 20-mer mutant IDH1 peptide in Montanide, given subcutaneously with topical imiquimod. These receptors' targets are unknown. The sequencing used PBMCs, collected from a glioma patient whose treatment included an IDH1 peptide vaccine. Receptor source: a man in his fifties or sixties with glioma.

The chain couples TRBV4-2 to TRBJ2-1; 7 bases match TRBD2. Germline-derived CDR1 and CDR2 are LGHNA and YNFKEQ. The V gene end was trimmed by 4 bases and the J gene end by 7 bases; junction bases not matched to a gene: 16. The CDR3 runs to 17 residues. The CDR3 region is CASSPRLRSGELNEQFF. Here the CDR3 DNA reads TGTGCCAGCAGCCCCCGGCTGAGGAGCGGGGAATTGAATGAGCAGTTCTTC.

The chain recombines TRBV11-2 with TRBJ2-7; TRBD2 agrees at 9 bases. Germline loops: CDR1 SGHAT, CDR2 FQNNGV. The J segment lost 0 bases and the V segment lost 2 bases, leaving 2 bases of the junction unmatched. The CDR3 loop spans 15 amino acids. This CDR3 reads CASSLSGGLSYEQYF. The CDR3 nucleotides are TGTGCCAGCAGCTTAAGCGGGGGGCTCTCCTACGAGCAGTACTTC.

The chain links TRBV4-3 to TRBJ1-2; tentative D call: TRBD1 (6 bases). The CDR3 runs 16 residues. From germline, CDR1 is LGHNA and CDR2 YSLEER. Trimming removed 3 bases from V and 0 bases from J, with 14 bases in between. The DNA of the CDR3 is TGCGCCAGCAGCCAGGCCCGGGGGACATCTAACTATGGCTACACCTTC. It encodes CASSQARGTSNYGYTF.

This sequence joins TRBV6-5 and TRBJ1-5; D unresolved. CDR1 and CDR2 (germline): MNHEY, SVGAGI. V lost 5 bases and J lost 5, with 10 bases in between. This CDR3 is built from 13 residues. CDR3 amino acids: CASSMGIYQPQHF. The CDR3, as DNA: TGTGCCAGCAGTATGGGTATCTATCAGCCCCAGCATTTT.

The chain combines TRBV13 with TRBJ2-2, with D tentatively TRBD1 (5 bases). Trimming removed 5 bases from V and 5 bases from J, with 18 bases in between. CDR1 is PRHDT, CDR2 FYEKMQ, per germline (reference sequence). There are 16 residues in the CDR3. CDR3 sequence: CASSPSAGLVTGELFF. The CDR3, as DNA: TGTGCCAGCAGCCCGAGCGCAGGGTTAGTGACCGGGGAGCTGTTTTTT.

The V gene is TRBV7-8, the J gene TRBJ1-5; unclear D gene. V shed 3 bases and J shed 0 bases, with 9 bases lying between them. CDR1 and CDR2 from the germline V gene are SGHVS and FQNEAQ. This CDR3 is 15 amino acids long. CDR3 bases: TGTGCCAGCAGCTTGGACGTCCATAGCAATCAGCCCCAGCATTTT. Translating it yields CASSLDVHSNQPQHF.

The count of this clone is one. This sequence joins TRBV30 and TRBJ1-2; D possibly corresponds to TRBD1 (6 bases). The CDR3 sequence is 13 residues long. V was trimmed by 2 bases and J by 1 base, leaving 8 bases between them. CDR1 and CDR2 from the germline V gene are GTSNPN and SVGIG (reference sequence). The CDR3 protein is CAWSPGVNYGYTF. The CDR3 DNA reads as TGTGCCTGGAGTCCAGGGGTTAACTATGGCTACACCTTC.

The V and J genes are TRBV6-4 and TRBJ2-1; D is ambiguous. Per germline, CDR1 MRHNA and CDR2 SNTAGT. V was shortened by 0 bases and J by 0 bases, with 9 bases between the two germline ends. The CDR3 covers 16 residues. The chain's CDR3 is CASSDSFSSSYNEQFF. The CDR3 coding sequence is TGTGCCAGCAGTGACTCTTTTAGTTCCTCCTACAATGAGCAGTTCTTC.

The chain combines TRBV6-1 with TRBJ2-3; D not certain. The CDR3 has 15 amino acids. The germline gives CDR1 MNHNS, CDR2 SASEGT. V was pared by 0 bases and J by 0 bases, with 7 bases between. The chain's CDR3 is CASSEAVGSTDTQYF. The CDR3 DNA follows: TGTGCCAGCAGTGAAGCAGTGGGGAGCACAGATACGCAGTATTTT.

CDR3 protein: CASSYGLSGNTIYF. For the CDR3, the DNA is TGTGCCAGCAGTTACGGGCTCTCTGGAAACACCATATATTTT. This chain joins TRBV6-6 and TRBJ1-3, with D uncertain. V dropped 2 bases and J dropped 0 bases, with 5 bases sitting between them. CDR1 and CDR2 from the germline V gene are MNHNY and SVGAGI (reference sequence). The CDR3 contains 14 residues.

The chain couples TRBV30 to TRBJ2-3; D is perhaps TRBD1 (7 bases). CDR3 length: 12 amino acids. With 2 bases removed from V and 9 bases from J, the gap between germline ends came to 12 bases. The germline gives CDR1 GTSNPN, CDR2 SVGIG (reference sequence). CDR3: CAWSSTGRTQYF. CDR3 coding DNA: TGTGCCTGGAGTTCGACAGGGAGGACGCAGTATTTT.

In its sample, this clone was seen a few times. The CDR3 nucleotides read TGTGCCAGCAGTTTAGGCTACTATTACAATGAGCAGTTCTTC. Its protein product is CASSLGYYYNEQFF. The gene calls are TRBV5-6 and TRBJ2-1, with D unclear. CDR3 length: 14 residues. V was shortened by 5 bases and J by 4 bases, with 13 bases between the two germline ends. The V gene's germline CDR1 is SGHDT and CDR2 YYEEEE.

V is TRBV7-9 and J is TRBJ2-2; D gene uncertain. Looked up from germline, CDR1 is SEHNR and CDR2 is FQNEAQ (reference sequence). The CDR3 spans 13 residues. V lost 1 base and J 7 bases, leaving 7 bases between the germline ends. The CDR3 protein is CASSLGAGGELFF. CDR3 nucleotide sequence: TGTGCCAGCAGCTTAGGTGCCGGCGGGGAGCTGTTTTTT.

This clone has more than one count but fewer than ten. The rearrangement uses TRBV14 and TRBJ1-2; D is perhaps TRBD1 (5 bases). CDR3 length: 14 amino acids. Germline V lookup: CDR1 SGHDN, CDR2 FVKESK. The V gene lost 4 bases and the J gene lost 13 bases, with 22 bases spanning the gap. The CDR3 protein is CASSPLGGAARSTF. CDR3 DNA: TGTGCCAGCAGCCCTTTAGGAGGGGCCGCTAGGAGCACCTTC.

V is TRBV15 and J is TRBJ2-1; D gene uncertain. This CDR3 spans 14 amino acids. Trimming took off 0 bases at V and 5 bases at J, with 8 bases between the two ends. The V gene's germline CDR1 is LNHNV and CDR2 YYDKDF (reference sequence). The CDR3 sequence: CATSRDRWDNEQFF. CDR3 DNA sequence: TGTGCCACCAGCAGAGATCGGTGGGACAATGAGCAGTTCTTC.

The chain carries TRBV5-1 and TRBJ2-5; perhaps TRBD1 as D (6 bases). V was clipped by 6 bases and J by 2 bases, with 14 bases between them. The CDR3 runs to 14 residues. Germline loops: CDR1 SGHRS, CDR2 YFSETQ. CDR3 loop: CASTQQGRQETQYF. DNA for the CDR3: TGCGCCAGCACACAACAGGGCAGGCAAGAGACCCAGTACTTC.

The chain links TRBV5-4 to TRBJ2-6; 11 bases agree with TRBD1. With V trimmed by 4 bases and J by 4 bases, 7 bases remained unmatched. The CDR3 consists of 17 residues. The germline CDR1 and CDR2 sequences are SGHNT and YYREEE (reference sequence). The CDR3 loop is CASSPGQGVEGANVLTF. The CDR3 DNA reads TGTGCCAGCAGCCCGGGACAGGGGGTGGAAGGGGCCAACGTCCTGACTTTC.

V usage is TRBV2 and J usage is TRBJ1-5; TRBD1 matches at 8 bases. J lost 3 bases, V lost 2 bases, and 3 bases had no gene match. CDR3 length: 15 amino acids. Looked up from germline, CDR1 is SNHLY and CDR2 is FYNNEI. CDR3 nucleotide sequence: TGTGCCAGCAGTGAAAAGGGACAGGTCAATCAGCCCCAGCATTTT. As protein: CASSEKGQVNQPQHF.

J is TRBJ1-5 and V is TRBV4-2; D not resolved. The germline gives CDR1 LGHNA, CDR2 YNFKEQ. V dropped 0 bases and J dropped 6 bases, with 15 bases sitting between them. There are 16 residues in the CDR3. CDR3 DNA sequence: TGTGCCAGCAGCCAAGATTGGATGAGGGAATTTCAGCCCCAGCATTTT. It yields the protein CASSQDWMREFQPQHF.

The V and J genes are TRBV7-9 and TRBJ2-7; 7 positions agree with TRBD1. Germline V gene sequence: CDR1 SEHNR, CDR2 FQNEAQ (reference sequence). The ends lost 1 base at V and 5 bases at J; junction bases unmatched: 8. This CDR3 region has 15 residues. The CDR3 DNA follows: TGTGCCAGCAGCTTAGTTAGTCTGACAGGGAACGAGCAGTACTTC. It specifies CASSLVSLTGNEQYF.

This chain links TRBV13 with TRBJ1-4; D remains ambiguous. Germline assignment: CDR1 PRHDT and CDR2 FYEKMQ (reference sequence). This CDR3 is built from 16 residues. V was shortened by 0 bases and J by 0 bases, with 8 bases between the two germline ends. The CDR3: CASSLGPKATNEKLFF. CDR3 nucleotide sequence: TGTGCCAGCAGCTTAGGCCCAAAGGCAACTAATGAAAAACTGTTTTTT.